This T cell receptor (beta chain) stems from a study of shared clonotypes between healthy human individuals. Across the study: Per donor, three plates held CD4 naive cells, three held CD4 memory, two held CD8 naive and one held CD8 memory. General observations from the study: Estimated richness values were generally larger in naive subsets than in memory subsets.

Some clones are missing from TCRdb's copy, which holds only in-frame ones; the method was immunoSEQ multiplex PCR. The profile covers 1.4 million to 1.5 million clones, with 95% to 97% appearing a single time and roughly 1.1% taken by the ten largest. On this clone itself: Its antigen is not known.

Per germline, CDR1 LNHDA and CDR2 SQIVND (reference sequence). Trimming at V came to 4 bases and at J to 8 bases, leaving 9 bases not matched to a gene. The CDR3 length is 14 residues. This receptor was obtained from a man aged 25 to 45 in good health. Sequencing used naive CD4+ T cells sorted from blood. Subset reported: CD45RA+ positively selected. The rearrangement uses TRBV19 and TRBJ1-2; 8 bases match TRBD1. The chain's CDR3 is CASSTRTGTGGYTF. The CDR3 nucleotides read TGTGCCAGTAGTACCCGGACAGGGACGGGGGGCTACACCTTC.